The rows below give T cell receptor beta chains drawn from one sample of a study of cytomegalovirus exposure and HLA in healthy donors. Clones were read by immunoSEQ multiplex PCR, and TCRdb kept only the in-frame ones, dropping some. The sample holds about 140,000 clones, 70% to 80% seen once. The sequencing input was PBMCs. Source of these receptors: a female donor in good health and CMV-seronegative. Each CDR3 is given with its conserved first and last residue. The order of the fields is J gene, V gene, CDR3 protein.

J gene: TRBJ1-1
V gene: TRBV5-1
CDR3 protein: CASSLVGGGMTTEAFF

J gene: TRBJ2-3
V gene: TRBV6-5
CDR3 protein: CASSYSWDRGLDTQYF

J gene: TRBJ1-6
V gene: TRBV5-8
CDR3 protein: CASSLLGQGRSPLHF

J gene: TRBJ2-7
V gene: TRBV5-6
CDR3 protein: CASSLGQNSYEQYF

J gene: TRBJ1-2
V gene: TRBV4-1
CDR3 protein: CASSQEVGANYGYTF

J gene: TRBJ1-2
V gene: TRBV5-6
CDR3 protein: CASSWGVASNYGYTF

J gene: TRBJ1-4
V gene: TRBV13
CDR3 protein: CASSHATVDEKLFF

J gene: TRBJ1-5
V gene: TRBV19
CDR3 protein: CASSINGGSNQPQHF

J gene: TRBJ2-7
V gene: TRBV6-6
CDR3 protein: CASSYLGGEQYF

J gene: TRBJ2-5
V gene: TRBV23-1
CDR3 protein: CASGQRGVGETQYF

J gene: TRBJ2-2
V gene: TRBV7-9
CDR3 protein: CASSPSTGTPFVGTGELFF

J gene: TRBJ2-1
V gene: TRBV6-5
CDR3 protein: CASSYSRTRSNEQFF

J gene: TRBJ2-2
V gene: TRBV2
CDR3 protein: CASRVSPQGRGELFF

J gene: TRBJ2-1
V gene: TRBV4-2
CDR3 protein: CASSQDSGTSGYNEQFF

J gene: TRBJ2-4
V gene: TRBV13
CDR3 protein: CASSFSVAKNIQYF

J gene: TRBJ2-5
V gene: TRBV10-3
CDR3 protein: CAISGYAPSDQETQYF

J gene: TRBJ2-5
V gene: TRBV4-1
CDR3 protein: CASSQASTQETQYF

J gene: TRBJ2-7
V gene: TRBV11-2
CDR3 protein: CASSFGLAGYEQYF

J gene: TRBJ2-7
V gene: TRBV25-1
CDR3 protein: CASSVASGRYEQYF

J gene: TRBJ1-1
V gene: TRBV27
CDR3 protein: CASTQGSEAFF

J gene: TRBJ1-1
V gene: TRBV19
CDR3 protein: CASSEAVGTEAFF

J gene: TRBJ1-1
V gene: TRBV5-1
CDR3 protein: CASSLTTPGTEAFF